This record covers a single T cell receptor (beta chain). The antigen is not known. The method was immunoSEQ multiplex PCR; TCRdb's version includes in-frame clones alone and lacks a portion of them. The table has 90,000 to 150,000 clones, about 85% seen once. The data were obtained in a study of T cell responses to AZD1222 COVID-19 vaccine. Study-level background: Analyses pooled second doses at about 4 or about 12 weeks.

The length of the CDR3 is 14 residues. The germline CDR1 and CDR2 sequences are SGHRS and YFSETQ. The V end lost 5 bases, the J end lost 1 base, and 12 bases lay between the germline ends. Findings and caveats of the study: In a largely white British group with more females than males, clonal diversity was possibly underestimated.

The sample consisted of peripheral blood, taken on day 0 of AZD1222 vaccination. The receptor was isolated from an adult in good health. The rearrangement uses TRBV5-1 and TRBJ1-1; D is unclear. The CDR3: CASSYVDPNTEAFF. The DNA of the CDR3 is TGCGCCAGCAGTTATGTCGACCCGAACACTGAAGCTTTCTTT.